The sample holds many counts of the clone carrying this T cell receptor beta chain. Its antigen is currently unknown. TCRdb reprocessed the 5' RACE reads with MiXCR, giving one entry per CDR3 protein. The data show about 110,000 distinct CDR3 sequences, roughly a sixth seen once. This record belongs to a study of T-cell memory formation after mild COVID-19. Study overall: TCR clustering was largely donor specific.

Overall study findings and caveats: A balance of CD4 and CD8 characterized clones contracting day 15 to 85, whereas later expanders leaned CD4+. Clones that contracted clustered mainly in CM and EM if CD4+ and in EMRA if CD8+. The SARS-CoV-2 specificity of second-wave clones reaching peak at day 37 remained unverified.

V lost 1 base and J 2 bases, leaving 5 bases between the germline ends. Looked up from germline, CDR1 is SGHNT and CDR2 is YENEEA. The CDR3 has 13 amino acids. This receptor was taken from a man aged 18 to 30 who had mild COVID-19 (a few samples of this study predate the infection). Cell type and time point are not known. J is TRBJ2-5 and V is TRBV11-3; D ambiguous. Material for sequencing was PBMCs or a T cell subset sorted from them (not recorded which). Written as DNA, the CDR3 is TGTGCCAGCAGCTTAGCCGATCAAGAGACCCAGTACTTC. Its translation is CASSLADQETQYF.